What follows are 3 T cell receptor beta chains derived from one specimen sequenced in a study of T cell repertoires in cytomegalovirus infection. TCRdb redid the calling of the reads with MiXCR, one entry per CDR3 protein. The sample includes 550,000 to 700,000 distinct CDR3 sequences, 40% of them seen just once. These TCRs are of unknown antigen specificity. The source was cultured PBMCs, collected from culture after CMV antigen stimulation. These receptors all stem from a human donor in good health (CMV status not recorded). Some clones in this sample may be carry-over from other donors' samples.

This clonotype appeared a few times. The V and J genes are TRBV28 and TRBJ1-5; D is uncertain. There are 15 residues in the CDR3. Germline CDR1 reads MDHEN; CDR2 reads SYDVKM. V was shortened by 8 bases and J by 4 bases, with 18 bases between the two germline ends. The CDR3 bases are TGTGCCAGCTTTAGTGGAGGTGGAGGGAATCAGCCCCAGCATTTT. This sequence encodes CASFSGGGGNQPQHF.

The chain is built from TRBV6-1 and TRBJ2-5; D remains ambiguous. Per germline, CDR1 MNHNS and CDR2 SASEGT. There are 13 residues in the CDR3. V dropped 4 bases and J dropped 1 base, with 7 bases sitting between them. The CDR3 loop is CASSGTSQETQYF. CDR3 nucleotide sequence: TGTGCCAGCAGTGGCACGTCCCAAGAGACCCAGTACTTC.

This clonotype was found a few times. The chain recombines TRBV7-2 with TRBJ2-2, with D possibly matching TRBD2 (6 bases). Germline lookup yields CDR1 SGHTA and CDR2 FQGNSA. The CDR3 loop spans 17 amino acids. Trimming removed 8 bases from V and 3 bases from J, with 22 bases in between. The CDR3 sequence is CASRQRGEVLYTGELFF. The CDR3 DNA sequence: TGTGCCAGCCGCCAGCGCGGGGAGGTATTGTACACCGGGGAGCTGTTTTTT.